This paragraph reports one T cell receptor beta chain. As yet, its antigen is unknown. The sample originates from a study of metastatic and nonmetastatic thyroid tumors. Study-level points and caveats: TCR beta diversity was reportedly significantly higher in malignant thyroid tumors than benign nodules, in blood and tumor.

No treatment of any kind had been given to any patient before thyroid surgery. This CDR3 is built from 13 residues. The germline CDR1 and CDR2 sequences are MNHNS and SASEGT. V was pared by 7 bases and J by 3 bases, with 13 bases between. With MiXCR, TCRdb called clones anew from the PCR reads. The table lists roughly 22,000 clones, 36% of them singletons, with 20% to 25% in the top ten. V usage is TRBV6-1 and J usage is TRBJ2-7; tentative D call: TRBD1 (5 bases). This sequence originates from a male donor with papillary thyroid cancer or a benign thyroid nodule (not recorded which). Some clones in this sample may be carry-over from other donors' samples. The sequenced sample consisted of blood. The CDR3 region has the DNA TGTGCCAGCACCCGAGACAGACTCTACGAGCAGTACTTC. It codes for CASTRDRLYEQYF.